The 8 T cell receptor beta chains in this list originate from one sample, sequenced in a study of blood T cell repertoires in COVID-19. The method was immunoSEQ multiplex PCR; TCRdb's version includes in-frame clones alone and lacks a portion of them. The sample carries about 98,000 clones, about 80% recorded once. The sequenced sample consisted of peripheral blood. Every receptor here comes from a man in his 70s with acute or convalescent COVID-19.

The V gene is TRBV9, the J gene TRBJ2-7, with 7 bases matching TRBD2. This CDR3 comprises 13 residues. V shed 4 bases, J shed 7 bases, and the junction held 8 bases outside the gene matches. Germline lookup yields CDR1 SGDLS and CDR2 YYNGEE. The CDR3 sequence is CASSPRLATEQYF. The CDR3 nucleotides are TGTGCCAGCAGCCCGCGACTAGCAACGGAGCAGTACTTC.

CDR3 protein: CASPSRDRGPEQYF. The DNA for the CDR3 is TGTGCCAGCCCCTCCCGGGACAGGGGTCCCGAGCAGTACTTC. J is TRBJ2-7 and V is TRBV6-5, with 10 bases identical to TRBD1. The CDR3 is 14 amino acids. Germline CDR1 reads MNHEY; CDR2 reads SVGAGI. V was clipped by 8 bases and J by 6 bases; unmatched bases: 10.

The chain links TRBV3-1 (or the pseudogene TRBV3-2) to TRBJ1-4, with a tentative D call TRBD1 (5 bases). CDR1 and CDR2 (germline): LGHDT, YNNKEL (reference sequence). The V gene lost 1 base and the J gene lost 0 bases, with 18 bases spanning the gap. The CDR3 is 19 residues long. CDR3 bases: TGTGCCAGCAGCCAAGCCCTGGGGACTGACGTTGCAACTAATGAAAAACTGTTTTTT. Translated: CASSQALGTDVATNEKLFF.

This chain joins TRBV9 and TRBJ1-2; D not certain. Germline loops: CDR1 SGDLS, CDR2 YYNGEE. The ends were cut back, 0 bases at V and 5 bases at J, with 5 bases in the middle. This CDR3 is built from 12 residues. The CDR3 region has the DNA TGTGCCAGCAGCGTAGCGGGGTATGGCTACACCTTC. Protein product: CASSVAGYGYTF.

The chain couples TRBV4-1 to TRBJ2-2, with 10 bases that match TRBD2. Germline loops: CDR1 MGHRA, CDR2 YSYEKL. The CDR3 spans 15 residues. The junction had 7 bases not matched to a gene; V was cut back by 6 bases and J by 6 bases. The CDR3 bases are TGCGCCAGCAGTCGGACTAGCGGAGACGCCGGGGAGCTGTTTTTT. Protein sequence: CASSRTSGDAGELFF.

This clone was observed a single time. This chain uses TRBV2 with TRBJ2-1, with 10 bases that match TRBD2. The germline V gene encodes CDR1 SNHLY and CDR2 FYNNEI. This CDR3 contains 14 residues. Trimming cost V 5 bases and J 6 bases; bases outside gene matches: 4. The CDR3 coding sequence is TGTGCCAGCAGTTATAGCGGGAGGAGCAATGAGCAGTTCTTC. Amino acids: CASSYSGRSNEQFF.

The V call is TRBV7-8, the J call TRBJ2-4, with 7 bases fitting TRBD2. The germline gives CDR1 SGHVS, CDR2 FQNEAQ. The CDR3 has 18 residues. Unmatched junction bases numbered 11, after V lost 3 bases and J lost 0 bases. The CDR3 loop reads CASSFGGGPALAKNIQYF. In DNA form, the CDR3 reads TGTGCCAGCAGCTTTGGGGGGGGACCGGCCCTAGCCAAAAACATTCAGTACTTC.

The V call is TRBV27, the J call TRBJ2-7, with 8 positions matching TRBD2. V lost 6 bases and J lost 3; bases outside the gene matches: 10. CDR3 length: 15 amino acids. Germline V gives CDR1 MNHEY, CDR2 SMNVEV (reference sequence). The CDR3 region has the DNA TGTGCCAGCAGCAAAAGCGGGAGCTTGGACTACGAGCAGTACTTC. Translated, it gives CASSKSGSLDYEQYF.